This TCR beta chain was documented in a study of shared clonotypes between healthy human individuals. With 3 bases removed from V and 1 base from J, the gap between germline ends came to 8 bases. CDR1 is LGHNA, CDR2 YSLEER, per germline. This CDR3 is 14 amino acids long. The deep-level immunoSEQ assay was used. Several immunoSEQ plates held equal portions of the genomic DNA taken from each subset. Assay used: immunoSEQ multiplex PCR; TCRdb lists only in-frame clones, some missing. The repertoire holds 450,000 to 500,000 clones, with around 80% as singletons. Recent vaccinations or acute infections were absent in the healthy HIV-negative adult donors.

The source is a woman in her thirties or forties in good health. Some clones in this sample may be carry-over from other donors' samples. The sequencing sample was made of PBMCs. J is TRBJ2-3 and V is TRBV4-3; D remains unclear. The CDR3: CASSQAWGTDTQYF. DNA for the CDR3: TGCGCCAGCAGCCAGGCTTGGGGCACAGATACGCAGTATTTT.